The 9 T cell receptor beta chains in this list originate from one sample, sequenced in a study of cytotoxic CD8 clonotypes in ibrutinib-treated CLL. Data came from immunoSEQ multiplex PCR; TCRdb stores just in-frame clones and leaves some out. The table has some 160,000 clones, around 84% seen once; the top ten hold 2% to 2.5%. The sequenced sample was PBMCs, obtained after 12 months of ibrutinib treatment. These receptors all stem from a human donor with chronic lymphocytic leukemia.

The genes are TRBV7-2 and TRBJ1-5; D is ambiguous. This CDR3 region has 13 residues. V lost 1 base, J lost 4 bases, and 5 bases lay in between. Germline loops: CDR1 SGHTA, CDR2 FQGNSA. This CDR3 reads CASSLEVNQPQHF. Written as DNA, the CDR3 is TGTGCCAGCAGCTTAGAGGTGAATCAGCCCCAGCATTTT.

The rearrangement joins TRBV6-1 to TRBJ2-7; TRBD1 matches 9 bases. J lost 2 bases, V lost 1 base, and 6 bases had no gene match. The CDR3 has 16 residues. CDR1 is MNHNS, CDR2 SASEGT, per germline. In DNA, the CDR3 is TGTGCCAGCAGTGAAGAACCCGGGACAGGGACCTACGAGCAGTACTTC. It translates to CASSEEPGTGTYEQYF.

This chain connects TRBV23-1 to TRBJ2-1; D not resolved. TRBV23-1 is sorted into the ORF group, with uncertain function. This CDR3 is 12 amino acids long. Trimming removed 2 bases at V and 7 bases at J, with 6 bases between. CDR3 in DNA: TGCGCCAGCAGTCAAATCTTAAATGAGCAGTTCTTC. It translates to CASSQILNEQFF.

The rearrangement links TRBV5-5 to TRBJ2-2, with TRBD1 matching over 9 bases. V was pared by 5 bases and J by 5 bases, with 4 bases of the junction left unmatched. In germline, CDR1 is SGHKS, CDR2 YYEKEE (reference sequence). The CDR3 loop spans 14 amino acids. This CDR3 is CASRLTGGTGELFF. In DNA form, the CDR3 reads TGTGCCAGCAGACTGACAGGGGGTACCGGGGAGCTGTTTTTT.

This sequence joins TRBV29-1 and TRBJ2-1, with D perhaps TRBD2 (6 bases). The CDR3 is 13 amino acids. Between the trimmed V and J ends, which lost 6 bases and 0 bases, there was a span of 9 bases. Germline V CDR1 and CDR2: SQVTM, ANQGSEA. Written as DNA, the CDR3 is TGCAGCGTGGGGACTCTCTCCTACAATGAGCAGTTCTTC. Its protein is CSVGTLSYNEQFF.

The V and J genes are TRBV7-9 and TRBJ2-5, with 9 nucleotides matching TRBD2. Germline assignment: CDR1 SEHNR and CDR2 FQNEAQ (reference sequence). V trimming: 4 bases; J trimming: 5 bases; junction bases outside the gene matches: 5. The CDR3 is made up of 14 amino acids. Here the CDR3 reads CASSSGTSSETQYF. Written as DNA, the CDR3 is TGTGCCAGCAGCTCCGGGACTAGCAGCGAGACCCAGTACTTC.

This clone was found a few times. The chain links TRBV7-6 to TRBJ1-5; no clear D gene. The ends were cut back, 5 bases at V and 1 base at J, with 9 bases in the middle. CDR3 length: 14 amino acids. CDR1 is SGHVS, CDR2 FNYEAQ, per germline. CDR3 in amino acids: CASSPEASNQPQHF. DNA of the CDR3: TGTGCCAGCAGCCCAGAGGCAAGCAATCAGCCCCAGCATTTT.

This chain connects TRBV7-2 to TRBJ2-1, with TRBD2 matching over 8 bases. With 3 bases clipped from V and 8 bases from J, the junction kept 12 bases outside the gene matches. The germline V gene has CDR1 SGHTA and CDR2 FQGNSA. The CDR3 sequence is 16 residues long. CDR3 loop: CASSFKKRGITDEQFF. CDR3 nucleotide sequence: TGTGCCAGCAGCTTCAAAAAGCGGGGGATTACAGATGAGCAGTTCTTC.

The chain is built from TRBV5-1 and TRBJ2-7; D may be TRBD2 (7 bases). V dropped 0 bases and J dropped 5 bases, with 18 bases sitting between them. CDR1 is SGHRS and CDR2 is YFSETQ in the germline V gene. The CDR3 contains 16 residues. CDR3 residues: CASSLGDGGASDEQYF. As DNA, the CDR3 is TGCGCCAGCAGCTTGGGCGATGGGGGGGCCTCGGACGAGCAGTACTTC. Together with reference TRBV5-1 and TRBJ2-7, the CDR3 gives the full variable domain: KAGVTQTPRYLIKTRGQQVTLSCSPISGHRSVSWYQQTPGQGLQFLFEYFSETQRNKGNFPGRFSGRQFSNSRSEMNVSTLELGDSALYLCASSLGDGGASDEQYFGPGTRLTVT.